This TCR beta chain appears in the sequencing data of a study of blood T cell repertoires in COVID-19. Study-wide background: T cells, B-cell-depleted T cells, or PBMCs supplied cDNA or gDNA.

TCRdb keeps only in-frame clones here, not all; method: immunoSEQ multiplex PCR. The table shows approximately 97,000 clones, with around 90% occurring only once. CDR3 length: 14 amino acids. Germline V gives CDR1 MNHEY, CDR2 SMNVEV (reference sequence). V dropped 6 bases and J dropped 1 base, with 13 bases sitting between them. The sample taken for sequencing was peripheral blood. The clonotype was recovered from a man between 18 and 29 years old with acute or convalescent COVID-19. This rearrangement joins TRBV27 to TRBJ2-7; the D gene is possibly TRBD2 (6 bases). The DNA for the CDR3 is TGTGCCAGCAGCGCGGGACTGCTATCCTACGAGCAGTACTTC. Its translation: CASSAGLLSYEQYF.